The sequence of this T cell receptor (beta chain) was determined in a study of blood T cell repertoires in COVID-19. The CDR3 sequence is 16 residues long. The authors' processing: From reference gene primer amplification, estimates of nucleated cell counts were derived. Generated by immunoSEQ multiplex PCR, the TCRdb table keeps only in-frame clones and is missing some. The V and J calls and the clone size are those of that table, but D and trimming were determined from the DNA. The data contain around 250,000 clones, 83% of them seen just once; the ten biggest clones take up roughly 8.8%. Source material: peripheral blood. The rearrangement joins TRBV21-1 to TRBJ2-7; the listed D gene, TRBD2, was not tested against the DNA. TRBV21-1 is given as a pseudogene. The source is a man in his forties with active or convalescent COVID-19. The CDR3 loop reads CASGRLTSGGLSEQYF. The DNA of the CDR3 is TGTGCCAGCGGGCGACTCACTAGCGGGGGGTTGTCCGAGCAGTACTTC.